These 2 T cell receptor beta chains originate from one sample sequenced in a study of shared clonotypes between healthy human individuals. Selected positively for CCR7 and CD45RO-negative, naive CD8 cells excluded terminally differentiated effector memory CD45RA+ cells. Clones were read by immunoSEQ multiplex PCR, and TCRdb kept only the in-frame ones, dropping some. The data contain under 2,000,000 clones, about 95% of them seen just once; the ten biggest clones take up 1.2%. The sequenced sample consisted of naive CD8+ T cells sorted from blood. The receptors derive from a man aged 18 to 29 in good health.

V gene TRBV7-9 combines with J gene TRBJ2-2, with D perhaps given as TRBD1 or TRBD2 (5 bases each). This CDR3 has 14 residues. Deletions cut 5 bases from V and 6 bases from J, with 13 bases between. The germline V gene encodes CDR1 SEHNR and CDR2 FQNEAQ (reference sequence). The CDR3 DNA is TGTGCCAGCAGCCCGTATAGGGACCCCGGGGAGCTGTTTTTT. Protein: CASSPYRDPGELFF. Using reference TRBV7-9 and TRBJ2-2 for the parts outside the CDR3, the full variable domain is DTGVSQNPRHKITKRGQNVTFRCDPISEHNRLYWYRQTLGQGPEFLTYFQNEAQLEKSRLLSDRFSAERPKGSFSTLEIQRTEQGDSAMYLCASSPYRDPGELFFGEGSRLTVL.

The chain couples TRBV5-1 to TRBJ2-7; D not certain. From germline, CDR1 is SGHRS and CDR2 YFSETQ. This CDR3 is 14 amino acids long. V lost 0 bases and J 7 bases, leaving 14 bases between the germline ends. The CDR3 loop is CASSLEDRPVEQYF. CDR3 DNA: TGCGCCAGCAGCTTGGAGGACCGGCCGGTTGAGCAGTACTTC.